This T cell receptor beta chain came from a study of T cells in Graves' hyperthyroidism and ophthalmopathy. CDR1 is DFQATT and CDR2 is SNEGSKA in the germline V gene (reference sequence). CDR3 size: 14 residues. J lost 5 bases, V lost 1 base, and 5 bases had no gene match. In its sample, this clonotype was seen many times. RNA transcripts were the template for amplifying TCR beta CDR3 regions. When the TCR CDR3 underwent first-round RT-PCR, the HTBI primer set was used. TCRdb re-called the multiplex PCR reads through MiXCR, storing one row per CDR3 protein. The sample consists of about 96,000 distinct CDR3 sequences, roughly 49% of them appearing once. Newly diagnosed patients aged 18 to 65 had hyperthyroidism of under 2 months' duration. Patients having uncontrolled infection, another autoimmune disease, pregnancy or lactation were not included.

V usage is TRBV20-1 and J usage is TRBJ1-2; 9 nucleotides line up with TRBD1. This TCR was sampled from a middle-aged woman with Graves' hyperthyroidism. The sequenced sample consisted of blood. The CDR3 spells CSARGGTGIYGYTF. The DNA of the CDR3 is TGCAGTGCTAGAGGCGGGACAGGGATATATGGCTACACCTTC.